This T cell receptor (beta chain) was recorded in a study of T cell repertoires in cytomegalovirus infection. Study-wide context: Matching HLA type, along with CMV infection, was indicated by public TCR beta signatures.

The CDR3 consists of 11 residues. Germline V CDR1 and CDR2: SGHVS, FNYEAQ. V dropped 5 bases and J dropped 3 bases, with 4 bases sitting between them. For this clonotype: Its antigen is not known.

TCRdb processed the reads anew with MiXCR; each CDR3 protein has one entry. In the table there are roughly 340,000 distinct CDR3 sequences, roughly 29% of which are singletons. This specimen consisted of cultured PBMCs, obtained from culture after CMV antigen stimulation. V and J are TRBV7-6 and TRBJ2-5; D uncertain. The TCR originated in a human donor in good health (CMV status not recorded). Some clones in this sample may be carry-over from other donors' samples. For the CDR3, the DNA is TGTGCCAGCAGCGCAAAAGAGACCCAGTACTTC. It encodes CASSAKETQYF.